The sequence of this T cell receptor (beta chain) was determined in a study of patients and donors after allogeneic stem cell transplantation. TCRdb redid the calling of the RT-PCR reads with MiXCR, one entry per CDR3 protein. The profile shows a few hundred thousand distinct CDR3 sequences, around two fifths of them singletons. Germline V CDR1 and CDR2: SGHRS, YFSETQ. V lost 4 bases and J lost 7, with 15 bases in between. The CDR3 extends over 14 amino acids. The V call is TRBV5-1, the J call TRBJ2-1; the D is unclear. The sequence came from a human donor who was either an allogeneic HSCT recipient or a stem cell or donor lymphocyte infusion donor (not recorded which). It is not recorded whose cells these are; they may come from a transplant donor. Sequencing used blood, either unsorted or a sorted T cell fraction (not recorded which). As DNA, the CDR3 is TGCGCCAGCAGCCTCGAACCCCGCAGGAATGAGCAGTTCTTC. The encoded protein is CASSLEPRRNEQFF.